This passage covers 20 T cell receptor beta chains from one sample sequenced in a study of blood T cells in healthy people across ages. A second 7 to 11 cycle PCR used barcoded and J-beta primers. From the 5' RACE reads, TCRdb called clonotypes with MiXCR, one entry per CDR3 protein. This sample has 800,000 or so distinct CDR3 sequences, with less than 60% found just once. The sample taken for sequencing was blood. Receptors were obtained from a man older than 75 in good health.

This clonotype was observed a handful of times. The rearrangement joins TRBV7-9 to TRBJ1-2; D possibly corresponds to TRBD1 (6 bases). The germline V gene has CDR1 SEHNR and CDR2 FQNEAQ (reference sequence). The CDR3 contains 14 residues. V lost 4 bases and J 8 bases, leaving 17 bases between the germline ends. The CDR3: CASSSPDRKGGYTF. The CDR3 DNA follows: TGTGCCAGCAGCTCGCCGGACAGAAAGGGCGGCTACACCTTC.

J is TRBJ2-1 and V is TRBV20-1; TRBD2 is a possible D gene (5 bases). The CDR3 has 16 amino acids. Germline loops: CDR1 DFQATT, CDR2 SNEGSKA (reference sequence). V was trimmed by 0 bases and J by 7 bases, leaving 19 bases between them. The CDR3 loop is CSARDPASMRVNEQFF. CDR3 DNA sequence: TGCAGTGCTAGAGATCCGGCTAGCATGCGAGTAAATGAGCAGTTCTTC.

This clonotype was seen at least ten times. The chain combines TRBV20-1 with TRBJ2-1, with D possibly TRBD2 on 5 matching bases. Trimming shortened V by 7 bases and J by 8 bases, and 18 bases separated the two germline ends. CDR1 and CDR2 (germline): DFQATT, SNEGSKA (reference sequence). The CDR3 totals 13 residues. The CDR3 nucleotides are TGCAGTGTAATTCGAGCGGCAAGGGATGAGCAGTTCTTC. Translation gives CSVIRAARDEQFF.

This clonotype was seen a handful of times. The gene calls are TRBV5-1 and TRBJ1-1; no firm D call. V gave up 4 bases and J gave up 1 base, with 11 bases separating them. The CDR3 spans 14 residues. Germline loops: CDR1 SGHRS, CDR2 YFSETQ. As DNA, the CDR3 is TGCGCCAGCAGCCCCGGACCCAGGAACACTGAAGCTTTCTTT. Its translation: CASSPGPRNTEAFF.

The J gene is TRBJ1-1, the V gene TRBV28; 10 nucleotides line up with TRBD1. The trim removed 4 bases at V and 3 bases at J, leaving 5 bases unmatched. The CDR3 contains 15 residues. Germline loops: CDR1 MDHEN, CDR2 SYDVKM. The CDR3 reads CASSSPGQGYTEAFF. CDR3 sequence (DNA): TGTGCCAGCAGTTCGCCGGGACAGGGGTACACTGAAGCTTTCTTT.

This clonotype was detected only a few times. The chain's CDR3 is CASSPTTGPDQPQHF. The CDR3 nucleotides are TGTGCCAGCAGCCCGACGACAGGTCCTGATCAGCCCCAGCATTTT. The chain couples TRBV11-1 to TRBJ1-5; weak D call: TRBD1 (6 bases). There are 15 residues in the CDR3. In germline, CDR1 is SGHAT, CDR2 FQDESV (reference sequence). The V and J ends lost 5 bases and 5 bases respectively, with 16 bases between them. Together with reference TRBV11-1 and TRBJ1-5, the CDR3 gives the full variable domain: EAEVAQSPRYKITEKSQAVAFWCDPISGHATLYWYRQILGQGPELLVQFQDESVVDDSQLPKDRFSAERLKGVDSTLKIQPAELGDSAMYLCASSPTTGPDQPQHFGDGTRLSIL.

The chain carries TRBV5-1 and TRBJ2-7; 7 nucleotides align to TRBD1. Germline CDR1 is SGHRS and CDR2 is YFSETQ. The trim removed 4 bases at V and 10 bases at J, leaving 14 bases unmatched. The CDR3 contains 14 residues. The CDR3 nucleotides are TGCGCCAGCAGCGACGGGACAGCCAGGTTAGCCCAGTACTTC. Protein product: CASSDGTARLAQYF.

This clonotype has a handful of counts. The rearrangement joins TRBV5-1 to TRBJ2-1; 9 positions match TRBD2. CDR1 SGHRS and CDR2 YFSETQ come from the germline V gene. The V gene end was trimmed by 0 bases and the J gene end by 7 bases; junction bases not matched to a gene: 5. The CDR3 sequence is 15 residues long. CDR3 sequence: CASSLVSGSLNEQFF. The CDR3 nucleotides read TGCGCCAGCAGCTTGGTTAGCGGGAGCCTAAATGAGCAGTTCTTC.

V usage is TRBV5-1 and J usage is TRBJ2-5; D possibly corresponds to TRBD2 (7 bases). Per the germline V gene, CDR1 is SGHRS and CDR2 is YFSETQ. The CDR3 sequence is 14 residues long. The germline V and J ends were trimmed by 3 bases and 0 bases, with 9 bases remaining between them. The CDR3 DNA sequence: TGCGCCAGCAGCTGGGGGGGCTACCAAGAGACCCAGTACTTC. Protein sequence: CASSWGGYQETQYF.

The rearrangement uses TRBV7-2 and TRBJ2-3; TRBD1 agrees at 8 bases. The germline gives CDR1 SGHTA, CDR2 FQGNSA. Trimming cost V 4 bases and J 3 bases; bases outside gene matches: 3. CDR3 length: 14 residues. This CDR3 reads CASSSNRGTDTQYF. CDR3 nucleotides: TGTGCCAGCAGCTCGAACAGGGGGACAGATACGCAGTATTTT.

The table lists this clonotype with a few counts. The chain recombines TRBV20-1 with TRBJ2-4; 15 nucleotides match TRBD2. With V trimmed by 0 bases and J by 3 bases, 6 bases remained unmatched. This CDR3 contains 18 residues. CDR1 and CDR2 from the germline V gene are DFQATT and SNEGSKA (reference sequence). CDR3 bases: TGCAGTGCTAGAGAAACCGGGACTAGCGGGAGGAGCAAAAACATTCAGTACTTC. It yields the protein CSARETGTSGRSKNIQYF.

The chain uses TRBV3-1 and TRBJ2-7; D not resolved. Germline V gene sequence: CDR1 LGHDT, CDR2 YNNKEL (reference sequence). This CDR3 spans 15 amino acids. V lost 1 base to trimming and J lost 1 base, with 11 bases between them. The CDR3 spells CASSQGRQPSYEQYF. The CDR3 DNA reads as TGTGCCAGCAGCCAAGGACGACAACCTTCCTACGAGCAGTACTTC.

This clonotype turned up a few times. J is TRBJ1-2 and V is TRBV28; D might be TRBD1 (6 bases). This CDR3 is built from 13 residues. V lost 7 bases and J lost 6, with 15 bases in between. Germline CDR1 reads MDHEN; CDR2 reads SYDVKM. The CDR3 DNA sequence: TGTGCCAGCACCACACAGGGATATGATGGCTACACCTTC. This encodes CASTTQGYDGYTF.

The chain joins TRBV10-3 to TRBJ1-2; no reliable D call. V gave up 6 bases and J gave up 1 base, with 15 bases separating them. Germline CDR1 reads ENHRY; CDR2 reads SYGVKD. The CDR3 is 15 residues long. The chain's CDR3 is CAIREWGAGNYGYTF. The CDR3 region has the DNA TGTGCCATCAGGGAATGGGGAGCAGGTAACTATGGCTACACCTTC.

The chain employs TRBV20-1 and TRBJ2-1; 11 positions match TRBD2. CDR1 is DFQATT and CDR2 is SNEGSKA in the germline V gene (reference sequence). The CDR3 has 19 residues. The V segment lost 4 bases and the J segment 0 bases; nucleotides outside the gene matches: 14. The CDR3 here is CSATSLAGGISSSYNEQFF. DNA for the CDR3: TGCAGTGCTACAAGTCTAGCGGGAGGTATAAGCTCCTCCTACAATGAGCAGTTCTTC.

The chain couples TRBV7-9 to TRBJ2-3; weak D call: TRBD1 (5 bases). The CDR3 covers 18 residues. Per germline, CDR1 SEHNR and CDR2 FQNEAQ (reference sequence). Trimming cost V 5 bases and J 5 bases, with 26 bases left between them. CDR3 amino acids: CASSPAGYAGVGVDTQYF. For the CDR3, the DNA is TGTGCCAGCAGCCCCGCAGGATACGCAGGTGTAGGGGTAGATACGCAGTATTTT.

V gene TRBV9 combines with J gene TRBJ2-2, with unresolved D. From germline, CDR1 is SGDLS and CDR2 YYNGEE. V lost 3 bases and J lost 5, with 11 bases in between. CDR3 length: 14 residues. The CDR3 coding sequence is TGTGCCAGCAGCGCCCGACGGGTAACCGGGGAGCTGTTTTTT. Its translation: CASSARRVTGELFF.

This clonotype occurred a few times. The genes are TRBV20-1 and TRBJ2-3; the D gene is possibly TRBD2 (6 bases). Per germline, CDR1 DFQATT and CDR2 SNEGSKA (reference sequence). This CDR3 spans 15 amino acids. V gave up 7 bases and J gave up 9 bases, with 26 bases separating them. The CDR3 nucleotides are TGCAGTGTAAAAGCGATGGCGGGGTCCGTGGGGACGCAGTATTTT. Protein sequence: CSVKAMAGSVGTQYF.

This clonotype occurred once. V usage is TRBV6-2 or TRBV6-3 and J usage is TRBJ2-5; D is unclear. There are 12 residues in the CDR3. Trimming removed 5 bases at V and 11 bases at J, with 15 bases between. In germline, CDR1 is MNHEY, CDR2 SVGEGT. This CDR3 is CASSTFYNEQYF. In DNA form, the CDR3 reads TGTGCCAGCAGTACCTTCTACAATGAGCAGTACTTC.

V is TRBV4-3 and J is TRBJ1-2; the match to TRBD1 covers 7 bases. V shed 1 base, J shed 6 bases, and the junction held 8 bases outside the gene matches. Per the germline V gene, CDR1 is LGHNA and CDR2 is YSLEER. The CDR3 runs to 15 residues. The CDR3 reads CASSQVLGQGDGYTF. The CDR3 DNA reads as TGCGCCAGCAGCCAAGTTCTGGGCCAGGGGGATGGCTACACCTTC.